This is a list of T cell receptor beta chains from one sample in a study of identical twins. MiXCR, run by TCRdb on the 5' RACE reads, gives a single entry per CDR3 protein. Of just under 650,000 distinct CDR3 sequences listed, 7% to 7.5% are singletons. The same data also contributed to another study, on yellow fever vaccine responses in identical twins.

What was sequenced was PBMCs. These receptors all stem from a woman aged 18-29 years in good health. CDR3s include the opening cysteine and the closing phenylalanine or tryptophan. Each record gives: V gene, J gene, clone size, D gene, CDR3 length, CDR3 protein, CDR3 DNA. The D gene is left open where the match is weak. The size of a clone is reported for some rows only, either as once, few or many, or as a class for expanded clones.

V: TRBV7-2; J: TRBJ2-7; size: many; D: -; length: 14; CDR3: CASSFMLAPYEQYF; DNA: TGTGCCAGCAGCTTTATGCTAGCGCCCTACGAGCAGTACTTC
V: TRBV27; J: TRBJ2-7; size: -; D: -; length: 12; CDR3: CASSLPPYEQYF; DNA: TGTGCCAGCAGTTTACCTCCCTACGAGCAGTACTTC
V: TRBV20-1; J: TRBJ1-3; size: few; D: -; length: 15; CDR3: CSARERGSSGNTIYF; DNA: TGCAGTGCTAGAGAGCGGGGGTCCTCTGGAAACACCATATATTTT
V: TRBV12-3/TRBV12-4; J: TRBJ2-7; size: -; D: TRBD2; length: 14; CDR3: CASSQRTGGYEQYF; DNA: TGTGCCAGCAGTCAACGTACGGGGGGATACGAGCAGTACTTC
V: TRBV7-9; J: TRBJ2-2; size: -; D: -; length: 14; CDR3: CASSVTASTGELFF; DNA: TGTGCCAGCAGCGTGACAGCGTCGACCGGGGAGCTGTTTTTT
V: TRBV5-5; J: TRBJ1-4; size: -; D: -; length: 15; CDR3: CASSLSLATNEKLFF; DNA: TGTGCCAGCAGCTTAAGTCTTGCAACTAATGAAAAACTGTTTTTT
V: TRBV7-6; J: TRBJ2-5; size: -; D: TRBD2; length: 15; CDR3: CASSTGTSGQETQYF; DNA: TGTGCCAGCAGCACCGGGACTAGCGGGCAAGAGACCCAGTACTTC
V: TRBV12-3/TRBV12-4; J: TRBJ2-1; size: -; D: TRBD2; length: 16; CDR3: CASIFTSGGAVNEQFF; DNA: TGTGCCAGCATCTTCACTAGCGGGGGGGCCGTGAATGAGCAGTTCTTC
V: TRBV24-1; J: TRBJ2-2; size: many; D: -; length: 15; CDR3: CATSDLGANTGELFF; DNA: TGTGCCACCAGTGATCTGGGGGCGAACACCGGGGAGCTGTTTTTT
V: TRBV7-2; J: TRBJ2-5; size: -; D: -; length: 15; CDR3: CASRQSGPAGETQYF; DNA: TGTGCCAGCCGCCAAAGCGGACCCGCTGGAGAGACCCAGTACTTC
V: TRBV28; J: TRBJ2-7; size: many; D: TRBD2; length: 13; CDR3: CASSEGLEYEQYF; DNA: TGTGCCAGCAGTGAGGGACTAGAGTACGAGCAGTACTTC
V: TRBV27; J: TRBJ1-1; size: -; D: -; length: 15; CDR3: CASSSRASENTEAFF; DNA: TGTGCCAGCAGTTCGCGGGCGTCGGAAAACACTGAAGCTTTCTTT
V: TRBV29-1; J: TRBJ1-2; size: many; D: -; length: 14; CDR3: CSGQGGTYGYGYTF; DNA: TGCAGCGGTCAAGGCGGGACCTACGGCTATGGCTACACCTTC
V: TRBV28; J: TRBJ2-3; size: few; D: -; length: 15; CDR3: CASSFAGLYTDTQYF; DNA: TGTGCCAGCAGTTTTGCGGGATTATACACAGATACGCAGTATTTT
V: TRBV7-9; J: TRBJ2-1; size: -; D: TRBD2; length: 15; CDR3: CASSDPGGTRGEQFF; DNA: TGTGCCAGCAGCGACCCGGGGGGTACCCGTGGTGAGCAGTTCTTC
V: TRBV10-2; J: TRBJ2-7; size: many; D: TRBD2; length: 15; CDR3: CASSETSGSSYEQYF; DNA: TGCGCCAGCAGTGAGACTAGCGGGAGTTCCTACGAGCAGTACTTC
V: TRBV6-1; J: TRBJ2-2; size: many; D: -; length: 14; CDR3: CASGGTYDTGELFF; DNA: TGTGCCAGCGGTGGGACCTACGACACCGGGGAGCTGTTTTTT
V: TRBV6-2/TRBV6-3; J: TRBJ2-7; size: -; D: TRBD2; length: 17; CDR3: CASSYSMGLAQNYEQYF; DNA: TGTGCCAGCAGTTACTCGATGGGACTAGCGCAGAACTACGAGCAGTACTTC
V: TRBV6-6; J: TRBJ2-7; size: many; D: -; length: 12; CDR3: CASSYSLNEQYF; DNA: TGTGCCAGCAGTTACTCCCTGAACGAGCAGTACTTC
V: TRBV5-1; J: TRBJ2-3; size: -; D: -; length: 17; CDR3: CASRSWGGQISTDTQYF; DNA: TGCGCCAGCAGATCGTGGGGGGGACAAATAAGCACAGATACGCAGTATTTT
V: TRBV19; J: TRBJ2-7; size: few; D: TRBD2; length: 14; CDR3: CASSEASGAYEQYF; DNA: TGTGCCAGTAGTGAGGCTAGCGGAGCCTACGAGCAGTACTTC
V: TRBV27; J: TRBJ2-2; size: -; D: TRBD2; length: 16; CDR3: CASSLRNSGRGGELFF; DNA: TGTGCCAGCAGTCTTCGAAATAGCGGGAGGGGCGGGGAGCTGTTTTTT
V: TRBV29-1; J: TRBJ2-3; size: few; D: -; length: 14; CDR3: CSVIALRSTDTQYF; DNA: TGCAGCGTCATAGCGCTGCGGAGCACAGATACGCAGTATTTT
V: TRBV7-9; J: TRBJ1-3; size: many; D: TRBD1; length: 16; CDR3: CASSTAQGAPGNTIYF; DNA: TGTGCCAGCAGCACCGCACAGGGGGCCCCTGGAAACACCATATATTTT
V: TRBV11-2; J: TRBJ2-3; size: few; D: -; length: 15; CDR3: CASSLQTSLADTQYF; DNA: TGTGCCAGCAGCTTACAGACTAGTCTGGCAGATACGCAGTATTTT
V: TRBV29-1; J: TRBJ2-3; size: few; D: -; length: 14; CDR3: CSVDVGDGTDTQYF; DNA: TGCAGCGTTGACGTGGGGGATGGCACAGATACGCAGTATTTT
V: TRBV14; J: TRBJ2-5; size: few; D: -; length: 13; CDR3: CASSVGLGETQYF; DNA: TGTGCCAGCAGCGTGGGGCTCGGAGAGACCCAGTACTTC
V: TRBV28; J: TRBJ2-7; size: -; D: TRBD2; length: 15; CDR3: CASSLSEREAYEQYF; DNA: TGTGCCAGCAGTTTATCTGAGCGGGAGGCCTACGAGCAGTACTTC
V: TRBV6-5; J: TRBJ2-1; size: -; D: -; length: 15; CDR3: CASSYTMSGGDEQFF; DNA: TGTGCCAGCAGTTACACCATGTCCGGGGGCGATGAGCAGTTCTTC
V: TRBV5-1; J: TRBJ2-2; size: -; D: -; length: 13; CDR3: CASSLEVSGELFF; DNA: TGCGCCAGCAGCTTGGAGGTGTCCGGGGAGCTGTTTTTT
V: TRBV15; J: TRBJ2-1; size: many; D: -; length: 15; CDR3: CATSRLVGNYNEQFF; DNA: TGTGCCACCAGCAGACTGGTAGGGAACTACAATGAGCAGTTCTTC
V: TRBV20-1; J: TRBJ1-5; size: few; D: -; length: 16; CDR3: CSARDQKGISNQPQHF; DNA: TGCAGTGCTAGAGATCAGAAGGGTATAAGCAATCAGCCCCAGCATTTT
V: TRBV4-2; J: TRBJ2-2; size: few; D: -; length: 16; CDR3: CASSRDSLANTGELFF; DNA: TGTGCCAGCAGCCGCGACAGCCTCGCGAACACCGGGGAGCTGTTTTTT
V: TRBV6-2/TRBV6-3; J: TRBJ2-1; size: few; D: -; length: 14; CDR3: CASSYSGGNNEQFF; DNA: TGTGCCAGCAGTTACTCGGGCGGAAACAATGAGCAGTTCTTC
V: TRBV28; J: TRBJ1-1; size: -; D: -; length: 13; CDR3: CASRDPMNTEAFF; DNA: TGTGCCAGCAGAGACCCGATGAACACTGAAGCTTTCTTT
V: TRBV12-3/TRBV12-4; J: TRBJ1-5; size: few; D: -; length: 13; CDR3: CASSTLPRGRHIF; DNA: TGTGCCAGCAGTACTCTCCCCCGGGGGAGACACATCTTT
V: TRBV18; J: TRBJ1-2; size: -; D: TRBD1; length: 16; CDR3: CASSPPTGTDFYGYTF; DNA: TGTGCCAGCTCACCCCCGACCGGGACAGACTTCTATGGCTACACCTTC
V: TRBV28; J: TRBJ2-2; size: -; D: -; length: 14; CDR3: CATHEDTNTGELFF; DNA: TGTGCCACCCATGAGGACACCAACACCGGGGAGCTGTTTTTT
V: TRBV12-3/TRBV12-4; J: TRBJ2-5; size: many; D: -; length: 17; CDR3: CASNRGQGWSVKETQYF; DNA: TGTGCCAGCAATAGAGGGCAGGGTTGGAGTGTAAAAGAGACCCAGTACTTC
V: TRBV3-1; J: TRBJ2-7; size: few; D: -; length: 15; CDR3: CASSLPRADSYEQYF; DNA: TGTGCCAGCAGCCTCCCTCGGGCGGACTCCTACGAGCAGTACTTC
V: TRBV6-1; J: TRBJ2-3; size: once; D: -; length: 14; CDR3: CASRPGQRADTQYF; DNA: TGTGCCAGCAGACCAGGGCAGCGTGCAGATACGCAGTATTTT